Sequencing of this T cell receptor (beta chain) was carried out in a study of technical replicates of blood from a handful of donors. Data came from immunoSEQ multiplex PCR; TCRdb stores just in-frame clones and leaves some out. This table holds 75,000 to 100,000 clones, approximately 94% found once. Sequenced: T cells isolated from PBMCs. This receptor was identified in a human donor in good health.

The DNA of the CDR3 is TGCGCCAGCAGCCAAGTAAAAGAGTCCAACAATGAGCAGTTCTTC. Translating it yields CASSQVKESNNEQFF. The chain joins TRBV4-1 to TRBJ2-1; D is unresolved. There are 15 residues in the CDR3. CDR1 is MGHRA and CDR2 is YSYEKL in the germline V gene. The V gene lost 1 base and the J gene lost 5 bases, with 12 bases spanning the gap.